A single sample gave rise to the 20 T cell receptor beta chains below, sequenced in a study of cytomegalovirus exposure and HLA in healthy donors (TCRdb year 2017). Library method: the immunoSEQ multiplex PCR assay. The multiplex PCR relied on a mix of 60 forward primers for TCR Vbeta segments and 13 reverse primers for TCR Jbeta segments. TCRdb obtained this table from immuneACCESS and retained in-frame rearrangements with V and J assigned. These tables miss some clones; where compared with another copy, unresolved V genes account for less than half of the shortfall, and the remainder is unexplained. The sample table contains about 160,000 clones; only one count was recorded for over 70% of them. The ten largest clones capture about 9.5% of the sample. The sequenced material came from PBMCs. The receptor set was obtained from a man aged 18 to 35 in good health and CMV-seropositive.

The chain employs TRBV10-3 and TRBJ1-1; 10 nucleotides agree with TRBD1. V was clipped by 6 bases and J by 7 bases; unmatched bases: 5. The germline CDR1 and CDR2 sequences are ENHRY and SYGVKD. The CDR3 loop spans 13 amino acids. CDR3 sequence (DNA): TGTGCCATCAGGGCCGGACAGGGGGGTGAAGCTTTCTTT. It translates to CAIRAGQGGEAFF.

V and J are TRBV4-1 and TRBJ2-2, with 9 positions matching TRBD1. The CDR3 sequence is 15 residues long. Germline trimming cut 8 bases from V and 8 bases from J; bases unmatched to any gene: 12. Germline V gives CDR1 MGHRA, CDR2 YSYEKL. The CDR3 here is CASAPGTGRTGELFF. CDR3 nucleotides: TGCGCCAGCGCCCCAGGGACAGGGAGGACGGGGGAGCTGTTTTTT.

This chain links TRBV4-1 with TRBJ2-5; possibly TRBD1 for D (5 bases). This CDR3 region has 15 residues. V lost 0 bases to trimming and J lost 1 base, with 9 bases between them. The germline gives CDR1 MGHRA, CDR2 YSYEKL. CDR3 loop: CASSQDIRVQETQYF. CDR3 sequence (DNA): TGCGCCAGCAGCCAAGATATCAGGGTCCAAGAGACCCAGTACTTC.

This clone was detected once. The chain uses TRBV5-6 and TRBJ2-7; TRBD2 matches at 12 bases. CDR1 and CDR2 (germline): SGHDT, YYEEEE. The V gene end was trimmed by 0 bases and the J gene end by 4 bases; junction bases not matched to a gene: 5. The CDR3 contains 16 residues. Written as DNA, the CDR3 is TGTGCCAGCAGCTTGGGGACTAGCGGGGATAAATACGAGCAGTACTTC. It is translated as CASSLGTSGDKYEQYF.

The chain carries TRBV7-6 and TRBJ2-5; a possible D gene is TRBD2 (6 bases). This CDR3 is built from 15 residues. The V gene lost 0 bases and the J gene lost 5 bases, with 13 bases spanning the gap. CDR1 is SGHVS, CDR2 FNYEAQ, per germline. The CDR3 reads CASSLANSAGETQYF. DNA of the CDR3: TGTGCCAGCAGCTTAGCGAATTCTGCGGGGGAGACCCAGTACTTC. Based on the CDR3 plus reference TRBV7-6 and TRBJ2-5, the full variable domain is GAGVSQSPRYKVTKRGQDVALRCDPISGHVSLYWYRQALGQGPEFLTYFNYEAQQDKSGLPNDRFSAERPEGSISTLTIQRTEQRDSAMYRCASSLANSAGETQYFGPGTRLLVL.

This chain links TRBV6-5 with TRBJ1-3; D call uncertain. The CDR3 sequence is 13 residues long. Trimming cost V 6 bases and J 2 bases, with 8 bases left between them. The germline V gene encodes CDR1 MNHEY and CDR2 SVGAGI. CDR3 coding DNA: TGTGCCAGCAGCCAGGTCCCTGGAAACACCATATATTTT. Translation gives CASSQVPGNTIYF.

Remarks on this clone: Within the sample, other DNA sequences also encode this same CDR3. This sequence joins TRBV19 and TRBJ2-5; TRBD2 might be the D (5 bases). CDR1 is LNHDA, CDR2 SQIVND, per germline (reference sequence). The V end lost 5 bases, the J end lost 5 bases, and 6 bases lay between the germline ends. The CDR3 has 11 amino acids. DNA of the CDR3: TGTGCCAGTAGTCGAGGGGAGACCCAGTACTTC. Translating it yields CASSRGETQYF.

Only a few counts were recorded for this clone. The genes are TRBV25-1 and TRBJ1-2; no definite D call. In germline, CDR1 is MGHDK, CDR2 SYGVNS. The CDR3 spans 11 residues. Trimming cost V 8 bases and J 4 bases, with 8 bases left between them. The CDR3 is CASYSVYGYTF. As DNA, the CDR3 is TGTGCCAGCTACAGTGTCTATGGCTACACCTTC.

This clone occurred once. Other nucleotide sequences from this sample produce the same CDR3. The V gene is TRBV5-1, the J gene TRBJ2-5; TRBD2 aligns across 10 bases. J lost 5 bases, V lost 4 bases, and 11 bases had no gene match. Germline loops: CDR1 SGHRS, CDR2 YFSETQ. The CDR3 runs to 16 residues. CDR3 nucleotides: TGCGCCAGCAGCCTGCCACTAGCGGGAACGGGTGAGACCCAGTACTTC. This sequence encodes CASSLPLAGTGETQYF.

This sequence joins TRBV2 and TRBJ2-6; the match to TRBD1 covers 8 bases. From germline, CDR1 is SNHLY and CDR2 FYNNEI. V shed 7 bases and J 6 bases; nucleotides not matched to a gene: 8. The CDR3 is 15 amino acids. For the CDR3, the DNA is TGTGCCAGCACCCAGGACAGGGTGGCGGCCAACGTCCTGACTTTC. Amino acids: CASTQDRVAANVLTF.

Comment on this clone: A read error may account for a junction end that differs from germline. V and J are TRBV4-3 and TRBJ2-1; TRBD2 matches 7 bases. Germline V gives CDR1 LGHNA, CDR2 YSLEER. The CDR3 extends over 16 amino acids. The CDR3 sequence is CASSEETSQTYNEQFF. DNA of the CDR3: TGCGCCAGCAGCGAAGAGACTAGCCAAACCTACAATGAGCAGTTCTTC.

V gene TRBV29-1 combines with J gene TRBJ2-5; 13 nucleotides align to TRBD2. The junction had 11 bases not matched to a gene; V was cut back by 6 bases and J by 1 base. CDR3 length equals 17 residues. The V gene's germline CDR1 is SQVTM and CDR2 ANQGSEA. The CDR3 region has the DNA TGCAGCGTCACGGACAGTTGGACTAGCGGGGGCCAAGAGACCCAGTACTTC. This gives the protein CSVTDSWTSGGQETQYF. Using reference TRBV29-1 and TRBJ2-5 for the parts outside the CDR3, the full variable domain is SAVISQKPSRDICQRGTSLTIQCQVDSQVTMMFWYRQQPGQSLTLIATANQGSEATYESGFVIDKFPISRPNLTFSTLTVSNMSPEDSSIYLCSVTDSWTSGGQETQYFGPGTRLLVL.

CDR3: CAWSVLTGPEKLFF. The DNA for the CDR3 is TGTGCCTGGAGTGTATTGACAGGACCCGAAAAACTGTTTTTT. This sequence joins TRBV30 and TRBJ1-4; TRBD1 might be the D (6 bases). CDR1 and CDR2 (germline): GTSNPN, SVGIG (reference sequence). The length of the CDR3 is 14 residues. The germline V and J ends were trimmed by 0 bases and 8 bases, with 13 bases remaining between them.

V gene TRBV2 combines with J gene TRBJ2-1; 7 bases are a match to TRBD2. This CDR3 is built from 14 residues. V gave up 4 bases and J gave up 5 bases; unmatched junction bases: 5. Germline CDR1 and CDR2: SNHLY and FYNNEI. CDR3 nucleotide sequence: TGTGCCAGCAGTGTCGGACTAGACAACAATGAGCAGTTCTTC. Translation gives CASSVGLDNNEQFF.

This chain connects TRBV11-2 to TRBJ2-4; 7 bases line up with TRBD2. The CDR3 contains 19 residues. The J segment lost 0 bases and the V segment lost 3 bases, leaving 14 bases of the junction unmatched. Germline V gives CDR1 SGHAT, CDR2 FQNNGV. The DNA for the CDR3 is TGTGCCAGCAGCTTTGGGGTAGCGGGCTTCCCCTCAGCCAAAAACATTCAGTACTTC. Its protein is CASSFGVAGFPSAKNIQYF.

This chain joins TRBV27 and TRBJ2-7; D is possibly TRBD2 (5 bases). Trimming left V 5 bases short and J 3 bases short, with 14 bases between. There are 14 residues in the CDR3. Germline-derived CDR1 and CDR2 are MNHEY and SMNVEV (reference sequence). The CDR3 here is CASSVQVGLYEQYF. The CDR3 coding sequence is TGTGCCAGCAGTGTTCAGGTAGGACTCTACGAGCAGTACTTC.

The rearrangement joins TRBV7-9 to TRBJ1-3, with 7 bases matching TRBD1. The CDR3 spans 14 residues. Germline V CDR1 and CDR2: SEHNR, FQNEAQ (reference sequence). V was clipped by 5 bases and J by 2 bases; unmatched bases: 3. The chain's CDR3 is CASSNTGAGNTIYF. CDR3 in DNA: TGTGCCAGCAGCAACACAGGGGCTGGAAACACCATATATTTT. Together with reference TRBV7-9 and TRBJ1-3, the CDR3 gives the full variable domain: DTGVSQNPRHKITKRGQNVTFRCDPISEHNRLYWYRQTLGQGPEFLTYFQNEAQLEKSRLLSDRFSAERPKGSFSTLEIQRTEQGDSAMYLCASSNTGAGNTIYFGEGSWLTVV.

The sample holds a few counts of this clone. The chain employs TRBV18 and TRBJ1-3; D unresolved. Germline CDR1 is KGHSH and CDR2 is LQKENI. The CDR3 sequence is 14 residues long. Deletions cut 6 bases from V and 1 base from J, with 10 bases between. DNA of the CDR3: TGTGCCAGCTCGTTTGTCCCGTCTGGAAACACCATATATTTT. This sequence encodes CASSFVPSGNTIYF.

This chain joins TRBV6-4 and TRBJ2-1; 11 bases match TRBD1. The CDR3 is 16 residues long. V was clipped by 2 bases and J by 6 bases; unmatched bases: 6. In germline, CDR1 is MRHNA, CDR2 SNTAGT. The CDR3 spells CASSDTPGTGGNEQFF. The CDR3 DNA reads TGTGCCAGCAGTGACACCCCCGGGACAGGGGGCAATGAGCAGTTCTTC.

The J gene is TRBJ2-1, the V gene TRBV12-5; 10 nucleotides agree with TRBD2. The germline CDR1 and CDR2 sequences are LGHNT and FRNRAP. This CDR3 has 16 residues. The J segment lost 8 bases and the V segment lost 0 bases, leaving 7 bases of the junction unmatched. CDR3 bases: TGTGCTAGTGGTTTGGTAGCTAGCGGGAGTATAGATGAGCAGTTCTTC. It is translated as CASGLVASGSIDEQFF.